This T cell receptor beta chain was recovered during a study of shared clonotypes between healthy human individuals. The naive CD8 population came from CD45RO-negative cells selected for CCR7, without terminally differentiated effector memory CD45RA+ cells. Deep-level running was used for the assay. The repertoire was sequenced with immunoSEQ multiplex PCR; TCRdb's copy has only in-frame clones and lacks some. The data show hundreds of thousands of clones, 90% to 98% seen once. Whole-study results and caveats: Though the depth was large, rarefaction showed that sorted-subset sequencing was incomplete. Exclusively blood specimens were collected; tissue repertoires likely differ.

On this clone itself: Its antigen is not known. The same CDR3 can be traced to other DNA sequences in this sample.

The V segment lost 6 bases and the J segment 3 bases; nucleotides outside the gene matches: 8. This CDR3 spans 15 amino acids. Looked up from germline, CDR1 is SQVTM and CDR2 is ANQGSEA. Sequencing was performed on naive CD8+ T cells sorted from blood. This sequence joins TRBV29-1 and TRBJ2-3; TRBD2 aligns across 11 bases. This clonotype was obtained from a man aged 25 to 40 in good health. CDR3 amino acids: CSVARTSGSTDTQYF. The CDR3 nucleotides read TGCAGCGTAGCTAGAACTAGCGGGAGTACAGATACGCAGTATTTT.